The source of this TCR beta chain is a study of blood T cell repertoires in COVID-19 (TCRdb year 2020). Looking at the study overall: Collaborator samples came from the United States, Italy and Spain and covered acute and convalescent phases of COVID-19. Deeply sampled blood TCRbeta repertoires from subjects exposed to, actively infected with, or recovered from COVID-19 were included in the dataset. The material from the prospective study consisted of cDNA or gDNA derived from T cells, B-cell-depleted T cells, or PBMCs. Sample metadata almost always included a de-identified subject ID, COVID-19 status, age in years and sex. A freely available public database, intended as a resource for researchers studying the immune response to SARS-CoV-2, is where the repertoires were released. Where HLA class I and class II types were available, the types were taken from metadata supplied by the sample provider, not from assay-based typing. The samples were drawn from two sources: the first 160 participants of the ongoing ImmuneRACE study, and over 950 subjects contributed by 6 global collaborators.

Overall study results and their limits: The quantity of clinical and demographic metadata differed by source and by participant and was supplied without curation.

Collaborating institutions collected whole blood in K2EDTA tubes following their own protocols. Collaborator samples were shipped for TCRbeta analysis as frozen whole blood, isolated PBMCs, or DNA extracted from either sample type. The immunoSEQ Assay, a bias-controlled multiplex PCR, was used to amplify TCRbeta CDR3 regions from genomic DNA. Concerning the study's data processing: Nucleated cell counts per sample were estimated from amplification of reference gene primers within the assay. To quantify the absolute abundance of each unique TCRbeta CDR3 rearrangement, sequence reads were collapsed and filtered. For each sample, productive Simpson clonality was calculated as the square root of Simpson's diversity index across productive rearrangements. The immuneACCESS repertoire file appears here via TCRdb, limited to in-frame rearrangements. These files lack a portion of the clones; in checked studies, under half of the deficit traces to unresolved V genes, and the cause of the others is not known. V and J calls and clone size are copied from that table; D and trimming were computed from the DNA. The sample has 60,000 to 70,000 clones on record, less than 90% of them singletons. The top ten hold less than 5.5% of the sample.

A note on this clone: Its recognized antigen is unknown. No base quality information exists; no much larger clone differs at one position.

The germline V gene (reference sequence) provides CDR1 PRHDT and CDR2 FYEKMQ. The germline V end is reduced by 5 bases and the J end by 0 bases; junction bases left unmatched: 3. The CDR3 sequence holds 15 residues, the cysteine and phenylalanine included. Only the CDR3 DNA stays, 45 bases, in frame from base 1. The sequence came from a man over 45 with active COVID-19. Sequenced material: peripheral blood. The V gene is TRBV13 and the J gene is TRBJ2-1, with 8 central nucleotides matching TRBD1. The DNA is TGTGCCAGCAGCGCGGGACAGGCCTCCTACAATGAGCAGTTCTTC. Translated, it reads CASSAGQASYNEQFF.